The text below deals with one T cell receptor beta chain. Living in about two dozen US areas, the participants were between roughly 18 and 90 years of age. Each participant's cohort was designated according to participant-reported clinical history. Exposed participants encountered a COVID-19 case during the 2 weeks preceding study entry. Profiled with immunoSEQ multiplex PCR; TCRdb holds only in-frame clones, not every one. In the table there are nearly 250,000 clones, around 90% of which are singletons. This specimen comes from a study of blood T cell repertoires in COVID-19. Study as a whole: PBMCs, B-cell-depleted T cells, or T cells were the source of the cDNA or gDNA that made up the material.

Germline loops: CDR1 SGHVS, CDR2 FQNEAQ. The length of the CDR3 is 12 residues. Trimming cost V 7 bases and J 4 bases, with 8 bases left between them. The specimen sequenced was PBMCs or T cells enriched from blood (not recorded which). The V and J genes are TRBV7-8 and TRBJ1-3; D not resolved. The TCR was taken from a man aged 50 to 59 who had been exposed to COVID-19. This chain's CDR3 is CASTSGGNTIYF. The DNA for the CDR3 is TGTGCCAGCACCTCGGGGGGAAACACCATATATTTT.